A single T cell receptor (beta chain) is shown here with its context. Its antigen has not been determined. One base away there is no much larger clone; base qualities are not given. The sample is drawn from a study of blood T cell repertoires in COVID-19 (dated by TCRdb to 2020 to 2022). In terms of the full investigation: The collaborator samples originated in the United States, Italy and Spain and spanned the acute and convalescent phases of COVID-19. The prospective study material was composed of cDNA or gDNA derived from T cells, B-cell-depleted T cells, or PBMCs. Subjects who had been exposed to COVID-19, were actively infected with it, or had recovered from it provided the deeply sampled blood TCRbeta repertoires that made up the dataset. The repertoires were released in a freely available public database meant as a resource for research on the immune response to SARS-CoV-2. The samples were drawn from the first 160 participants of the ongoing ImmuneRACE study and from over a thousand subjects provided by 6 global collaborators. The sample metadata nearly always contained a de-identified subject ID, COVID-19 status, age in years and sex. Where available, HLA class I and class II types were obtained from metadata supplied by the sample provider rather than from assay-based typing. On the study overall, not on this receptor specifically: How much clinical and demographic metadata was included differed by source and by participant, and the metadata was provided uncurated.

TCRbeta CDR3 regions were amplified from genomic DNA by means of the immunoSEQ Assay, a bias-controlled multiplex PCR. The authors' pipeline ran thus. The number of nucleated cells in each sample was estimated by amplification of reference gene primers within the assay. To quantify the absolute abundance of each unique TCRbeta CDR3 rearrangement, sequence reads were collapsed and filtered. For each sample, productive Simpson clonality was calculated by taking the square root of Simpson's diversity index across productive rearrangements. TCRdb provides this immuneACCESS table in a form limited to in-frame rearrangements. Some clones are lacking; in checked studies, under half of them reflect an unresolved V gene, and why the rest are absent is not known. V, J and clone size were drawn from that table, and D and trimming were deduced from the DNA. For this sample there are some 120,000 clones; 70% to 80% appear just once. Of the sample, around 25% falls within the top ten clones.

The collaborating institutions used their own protocols to collect whole blood in K2EDTA tubes. For TCRbeta analysis, collaborators shipped samples in one of three forms: frozen whole blood, isolated PBMCs, or DNA extracted from either of those sample types. The receptor was isolated from a human donor in a cohort sampled during active COVID-19. What was sequenced was peripheral blood.

In nucleotide form, the sequence is TGCGCCAGCAGCTCCCAACAGGGGGCAGCTACAAACACTGAAGCTTTCTTT. The resulting protein is CASSSQQGAATNTEAFF. The chain employs TRBV5-1 and TRBJ1-1; 9 bases in between match TRBD1. In the germline V gene, CDR1 corresponds to SGHRS and CDR2 to YFSETQ. After removal of 3 bases from V and 2 bases from J, the junction retains 11 bases not matched to a gene. The CDR3 holds 17 amino acids from the cysteine to the phenylalanine. Of all the DNA, just the CDR3 is kept, 51 bases in frame from base 1.